This record looks at one T cell receptor beta chain sequence and its context. The CDR3 length is 14 residues. The germline V gene has CDR1 MDHEN and CDR2 SYDVKM. Losses at the gene ends were 3 bases for V and 7 bases for J; bases not matched to a gene: 5. The data derive from a study of cytomegalovirus exposure and HLA in healthy donors. PCR primers comprised 60 Vbeta and 13 Jbeta primers. TCRdb's table, derived via immunoSEQ multiplex PCR, lists solely in-frame clones and lacks some. The sample yields about 300,000 clones, around 86% seen once. The specimen sequenced was PBMCs. The receptor was derived from a man in his forties in good health and CMV-seropositive. The chain combines TRBV28 with TRBJ1-4, with 7 bases aligning to TRBD1. For the CDR3, the DNA is TGTGCCAGCAGTTTTGAAACAGGGGTTGAAAAACTGTTTTTT. Translating it yields CASSFETGVEKLFF.